This is a list of T cell receptor beta chains from one sample in a study of immune characterization of retroperitoneal liposarcoma. Each CDR3 protein gets one entry after TCRdb re-called the PCR reads with MiXCR. The sample records 2,500 to 3,000 distinct CDR3 sequences, around 45% being singletons. The sequenced sample consisted of tumor tissue. The receptor set was obtained from a male donor with retroperitoneal liposarcoma. Each CDR3 is given with its conserved first and last residue. D genes are given only for firm matches. Where a row states a size, it is once, few, many or the class of an expanded clone; other rows omit it.

d_gene | j_gene | abundance | len | v_gene | CDR3aa | CDR3nt
- | TRBJ2-1 | medium-sized | 15 | TRBV7-2 | CASSSVRDQGNEQFF | TGTGCCAGCAGCTCCGTAAGAGACCAAGGGAATGAGCAGTTCTTC
- | TRBJ2-7 | - | 14 | TRBV11-3 | CASNKGPLSYEQYF | TGTGCCAGCAACAAAGGACCGCTCTCCTACGAGCAGTACTTC
- | TRBJ2-2 | - | 13 | TRBV6-1 | CASSNQPTGELFF | TGTGCCAGCAGTAATCAACCCACCGGGGAGCTGTTTTTT
- | TRBJ2-7 | - | 16 | TRBV6-1 | CASSQDTDSSSYEQYF | TGTGCCAGCAGTCAGGATACGGACTCCTCCTCCTACGAGCAGTACTTC
TRBD1 | TRBJ2-1 | large | 16 | TRBV12-3/TRBV12-4 | CASSYRQGGSYNEQFF | TGTGCCAGCAGTTACCGACAGGGTGGCTCCTACAATGAGCAGTTCTTC
- | TRBJ2-3 | medium-sized | 16 | TRBV6-1 | CASSERGGVSTDTQYF | TGTGCCAGCAGTGAACGGGGAGGAGTTAGCACAGATACGCAGTATTTT
TRBD1 | TRBJ2-7 | - | 14 | TRBV6-1 | CASSGDRGGYEQYF | TGTGCCAGCAGTGGGGACAGGGGGGGCTACGAGCAGTACTTC
TRBD1 | TRBJ1-2 | - | 14 | TRBV4-1 | CASSFTGTGDGYTF | TGCGCCAGCAGCTTCACCGGGACAGGGGATGGCTACACCTTC
TRBD1 | TRBJ2-2 | few | 18 | TRBV25-1 | CASRPQVGRGQGTGELFF | TGTGCCAGCAGGCCCCAAGTTGGCAGGGGGCAAGGCACCGGGGAGCTGTTTTTT
- | TRBJ2-4 | - | 14 | TRBV7-2 | CASSPGLAKNIQYF | TGTGCCAGCAGCCCCGGTCTAGCCAAAAACATTCAGTACTTC
TRBD1 | TRBJ2-1 | few | 14 | TRBV10-1 | CASRSGTGWNEQFF | TGCGCCAGCAGATCCGGGACAGGGTGGAATGAGCAGTTCTTC
TRBD2 | TRBJ2-5 | medium-sized | 19 | TRBV4-1 | CASSHPGLAGGPIQETQYF | TGCGCCAGCAGCCATCCCGGACTAGCGGGGGGGCCGATACAAGAGACCCAGTACTTC
- | TRBJ2-1 | hyperexpanded | 14 | TRBV6-6 | CASSYDAGFGEQFF | TGTGCCAGCAGTTACGACGCGGGGTTCGGGGAGCAGTTCTTC
- | TRBJ2-5 | few | 13 | TRBV6-1 | CASGYRMRETQYF | TGTGCCAGCGGCTACAGGATGCGGGAGACCCAGTACTTC
TRBD1 | TRBJ2-1 | - | 14 | TRBV5-1 | CASSRDRELDEQFF | TGCGCCAGCAGCCGGGACAGGGAGTTGGATGAGCAGTTCTTC
- | TRBJ2-5 | medium-sized | 16 | TRBV7-2 | CASSLVLDRGQETQYF | TGTGCCAGCAGCTTAGTTTTAGACAGAGGACAAGAGACCCAGTACTTC
- | TRBJ2-5 | medium-sized | 14 | TRBV6-1 | CASSELGRGETQYF | TGTGCCAGCAGTGAATTGGGTAGAGGGGAGACCCAGTACTTC
TRBD2 | TRBJ2-1 | few | 17 | TRBV6-1 | CASSSTLAGGRRETQFF | TGTGCCAGCAGTTCCACCCTGGCGGGAGGGCGACGAGAGACCCAGTTCTTC
- | TRBJ2-1 | medium-sized | 18 | TRBV11-2 | CASSLPIGTVSSYNEQFF | TGTGCCAGCAGCCTTCCTATTGGGACGGTTAGCTCCTACAATGAGCAGTTCTTC
- | TRBJ2-5 | medium-sized | 11 | TRBV6-1 | CASSEAETQYF | TGTGCCAGCAGTGAAGCAGAGACCCAGTACTTC
TRBD1 | TRBJ2-1 | few | 14 | TRBV6-1 | CASSPGQDMNEQFF | TGTGCCAGCAGTCCGGGACAGGACATGAATGAGCAGTTCTTC
- | TRBJ2-5 | medium-sized | 14 | TRBV11-3 | CASSSDSYQETQYF | TGTGCCAGCAGCTCGGACAGTTACCAAGAGACCCAGTACTTC
TRBD2 | TRBJ2-1 | - | 15 | TRBV11-3 | CASSLLAGVSNEQFF | TGTGCCAGCAGCTTACTAGCGGGAGTAAGCAATGAGCAGTTCTTC
TRBD2 | TRBJ2-1 | hyperexpanded | 18 | TRBV6-1 | CASSRRTSETVPYNEQFF | TGTGCCAGCAGTCGCAGGACTAGCGAAACTGTTCCCTACAATGAGCAGTTCTTC
- | TRBJ2-7 | few | 11 | TRBV7-3 | CASRRVPEQYF | TGTGCCAGCAGACGAGTACCTGAGCAGTACTTC
TRBD2 | TRBJ2-5 | - | 15 | TRBV6-1 | CASSEASGGQETQYF | TGTGCCAGCAGTGAAGCTAGCGGGGGCCAAGAGACCCAGTACTTC
- | TRBJ2-3 | medium-sized | 15 | TRBV7-2 | CASSSRAISTDTQYF | TGTGCCAGCAGCTCCAGGGCAATAAGCACAGATACGCAGTATTTT
TRBD1 | TRBJ1-1 | few | 17 | TRBV12-5 | CASGLVLGQIMNTEAFF | TGTGCTAGTGGTTTGGTTTTGGGACAGATCATGAACACTGAAGCTTTCTTT
TRBD2 | TRBJ2-1 | few | 15 | TRBV6-1 | CASSEGLAGVSEQFF | TGTGCCAGCAGTGAGGGACTAGCGGGAGTCTCTGAGCAGTTCTTC
- | TRBJ1-1 | - | 14 | TRBV6-1 | CAVMGVWMNTEAFF | TGTGCCGTAATGGGGGTGTGGATGAACACTGAAGCTTTCTTT
TRBD1 | TRBJ2-5 | few | 14 | TRBV7-6 | CASSITGARETQYF | TGTGCCAGCAGCATCACAGGGGCCCGGGAGACCCAGTACTTC
- | TRBJ2-7 | - | 17 | TRBV27 | CASRRRGLRDGGDEQYF | TGTGCCAGCAGGCGTAGGGGACTCCGGGACGGGGGAGACGAGCAGTACTTC
TRBD2 | TRBJ2-5 | medium-sized | 15 | TRBV7-8 | CASSLGTSGRNEQYF | TGTGCCAGCAGCCTCGGGACTAGCGGGAGGAATGAGCAGTACTTC
- | TRBJ2-3 | once | 12 | TRBV12-3/TRBV12-4 | CASSRTTDTQYF | TGTGCCAGCAGCCGAACCACAGATACGCAGTATTTT
TRBD2 | TRBJ2-1 | few | 13 | TRBV6-1 | CACLAGGYNEQFF | TGTGCCTGCCTAGCGGGAGGCTACAATGAGCAGTTCTTC
TRBD2 | TRBJ2-7 | - | 22 | TRBV4-3 | CASSQFVSGRTSGIRTPYEQYF | TGCGCCAGCAGCCAATTTGTTTCAGGGAGGACTAGCGGGATCCGTACTCCCTACGAGCAGTACTTC
- | TRBJ2-5 | - | 17 | TRBV6-8 | CASSPLLGLPGDNEQYF | TGTGCCAGCAGTCCGCTTTTGGGTTTGCCCGGGGACAATGAGCAGTACTTC
TRBD2 | TRBJ2-7 | medium-sized | 14 | TRBV7-2 | CASSLTSVTYEQYF | TGTGCCAGCAGCTTGACTAGCGTCACCTACGAGCAGTACTTC
- | TRBJ1-5 | - | 13 | TRBV7-6 | CASSDHPNQPQHF | TGTGCCAGCAGCGACCATCCCAATCAGCCCCAGCATTTT
TRBD1 | TRBJ2-2 | medium-sized | 15 | TRBV6-6 | CASRTGQANTGELFF | TGTGCCAGCAGAACGGGACAGGCGAACACCGGGGAGCTGTTTTTT
- | TRBJ1-4 | - | 15 | TRBV27 | CASSFQGRSNEKLFF | TGTGCCAGCAGTTTTCAGGGACGGTCTAATGAAAAACTGTTTTTT
- | TRBJ2-1 | few | 14 | TRBV6-1 | CASSVGRGYNEQFF | TGTGCCAGCAGTGTTGGGCGGGGATACAATGAGCAGTTCTTC
- | TRBJ1-1 | - | 14 | TRBV6-1 | CASSESLMNTEAFF | TGTGCCAGCAGTGAAAGTTTAATGAACACTGAAGCTTTCTTT
- | TRBJ2-5 | - | 14 | TRBV6-5 | CASSYSIESGEQYF | TGTGCCAGCAGTTACTCGATTGAGAGTGGTGAGCAGTACTTC
- | TRBJ2-7 | medium-sized | 13 | TRBV6-5 | CASSYSQGYEQYF | TGTGCCAGCAGTTACTCACAGGGCTACGAGCAGTACTTC
TRBD1 | TRBJ1-2 | - | 18 | TRBV12-3/TRBV12-4 | CASRGQGVDLGGRYGYTF | TGTGCCAGCAGAGGACAGGGGGTGGATTTGGGAGGACGGTATGGCTACACCTTC
- | TRBJ2-3 | - | 18 | TRBV11-2 | CASSLLGQGVAGTDTQYF | TGTGCCAGCAGCTTACTTGGACAGGGAGTAGCGGGTACAGATACGCAGTATTTT
- | TRBJ2-3 | - | 14 | TRBV27 | CASSPGRWTDTQYF | TGTGCCAGCAGTCCGGGACGGTGGACAGATACGCAGTATTTT
- | TRBJ2-7 | - | 15 | TRBV7-8 | CASNPRTADSYEQYF | TGTGCCAGCAACCCCCGGACAGCGGATTCCTACGAGCAGTACTTC
TRBD2 | TRBJ2-1 | medium-sized | 14 | TRBV6-1 | CASQLAGAGSEQFF | TGTGCCAGCCAACTAGCGGGAGCCGGAAGTGAGCAGTTCTTC
- | TRBJ2-5 | medium-sized | 11 | TRBV6-1 | CASSERDEQYF | TGTGCCAGCAGTGAAAGGGATGAGCAGTACTTC
- | TRBJ2-7 | - | 13 | TRBV6-1 | CASNTGRRYEQYF | TGTGCCAGCAATACGGGACGTCGCTACGAGCAGTACTTC
TRBD1 | TRBJ2-7 | - | 14 | TRBV27 | CASSRGTGIYEQYF | TGTGCCAGCAGTCGCGGGACAGGGATATACGAGCAGTACTTC
- | TRBJ1-5 | - | 14 | TRBV12-3/TRBV12-4 | CASSLKRGYQPQHF | TGTGCCAGCAGTTTAAAACGGGGTTATCAGCCCCAGCATTTT
TRBD1 | TRBJ2-1 | - | 15 | TRBV6-5 | CASSYSSGQVFGQFF | TGTGCCAGCAGTTACTCGTCAGGACAGGTTTTTGGGCAGTTCTTC
- | TRBJ1-4 | - | 14 | TRBV12-3/TRBV12-4 | CASSFGQINEKLFF | TGTGCCAGCAGTTTCGGGCAGATTAATGAAAAACTGTTTTTT
- | TRBJ2-6 | few | 15 | TRBV27 | CASSAQGSGANVLTF | TGTGCCAGCAGTGCGCAAGGGTCTGGGGCCAACGTCCTGACTTTC
TRBD2 | TRBJ2-5 | - | 15 | TRBV7-2 | CASSLYPSGRETQYF | TGTGCCAGCAGCTTATACCCTAGCGGGAGAGAGACCCAGTACTTC
- | TRBJ2-7 | - | 15 | TRBV11-2 | CASSSDWNPSYEQYF | TGTGCCAGCAGCTCTGACTGGAACCCCTCCTACGAGCAGTACTTC
TRBD2 | TRBJ2-1 | - | 15 | TRBV10-2 | CASRTGTSGYNEQFF | TGCGCCAGCAGAACCGGGACTAGCGGATACAATGAGCAGTTCTTC